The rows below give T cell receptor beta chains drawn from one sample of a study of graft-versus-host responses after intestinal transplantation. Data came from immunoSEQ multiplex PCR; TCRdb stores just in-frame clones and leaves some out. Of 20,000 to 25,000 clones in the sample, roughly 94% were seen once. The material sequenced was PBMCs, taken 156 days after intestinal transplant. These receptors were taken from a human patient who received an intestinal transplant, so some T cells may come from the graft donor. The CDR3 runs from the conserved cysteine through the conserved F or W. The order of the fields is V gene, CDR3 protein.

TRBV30 CALGLVGTTYEQYF
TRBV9 CASSRTDSEQYF
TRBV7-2 CASSATSGSYEQYF
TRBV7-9 CASSLEEDTQYF
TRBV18 CASSPSQGSTEAFF
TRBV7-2 CASSLEASYYNEQFF
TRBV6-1 CASSEAGGEETQYF
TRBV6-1 CASSESGTGELFF
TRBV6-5 CASSYFGLAGVGEQFF
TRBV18 CASSLWVYGYTF
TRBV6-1 CASSLTTDTQYF
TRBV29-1 CSVEYLDDEQFF
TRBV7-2 CASSPESFRDYEQYF
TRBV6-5 CASTSDSFTYGYTF
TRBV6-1 CASSDTRWSTDTQYF
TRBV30 CAWSDTDYEQYF
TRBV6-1 CASKTGALEAFF
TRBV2 CASRLSEQFF
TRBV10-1 CASSESKGRVDTQYF
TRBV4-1 CASSHQGGANEKLFF
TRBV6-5 CASSYRTGGSYEQYF
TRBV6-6 CATPSTSGIGRGELFF
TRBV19 CASSTYGRETQYF
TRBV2 CASSEAWNSPLHF
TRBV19 CASRAWGDGFNSDTQYF
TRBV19 CASTPGNTEAFF
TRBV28 CASSGGHANYGYTF
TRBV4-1 CASSQERQARRSGYTF
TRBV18 CASSRTAGSSYNEQFF
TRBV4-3 CASSQDYNRRNSPLHF
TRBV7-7 CASSCIGKCRKTYGRKTYGYTF
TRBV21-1 CASSKATNRSYEQYF
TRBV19 CASSIRASYNEQFF
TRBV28 CASSPAFREADQETQYF
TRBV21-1 CASSSPGQGLFPHGTDGYTF
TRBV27 CASSLSANTEAFF
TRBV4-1 CASSPRTGTVTTQETQYF
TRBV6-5 CASSYAASSYNEQFF
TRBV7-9 CASSLPGGYEQYF
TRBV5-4 CASSFDPYEQYF
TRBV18 CASSRGGGYNSPLHF
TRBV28 CASSSLAGGPRTGELFF